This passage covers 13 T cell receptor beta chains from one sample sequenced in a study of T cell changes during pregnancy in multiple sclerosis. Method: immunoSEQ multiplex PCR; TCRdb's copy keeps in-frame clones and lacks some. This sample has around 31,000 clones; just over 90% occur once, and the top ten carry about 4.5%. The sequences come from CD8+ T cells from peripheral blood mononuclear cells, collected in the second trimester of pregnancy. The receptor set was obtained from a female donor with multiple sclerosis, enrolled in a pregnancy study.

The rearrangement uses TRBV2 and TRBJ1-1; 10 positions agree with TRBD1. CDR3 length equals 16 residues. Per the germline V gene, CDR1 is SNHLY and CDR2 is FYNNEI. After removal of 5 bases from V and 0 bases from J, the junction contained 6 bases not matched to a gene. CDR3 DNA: TGTGCCAGCAGTTCTCTGACAGGGGGCATGAACACTGAAGCTTTCTTT. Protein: CASSSLTGGMNTEAFF.

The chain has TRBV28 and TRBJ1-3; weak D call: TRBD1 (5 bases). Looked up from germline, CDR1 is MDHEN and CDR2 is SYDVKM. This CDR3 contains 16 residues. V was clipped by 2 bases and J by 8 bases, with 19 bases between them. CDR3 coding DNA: TGTGCCAGCAGTTTAGGGAGCGGGGACGGGTACCACACCATATATTTT. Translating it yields CASSLGSGDGYHTIYF.

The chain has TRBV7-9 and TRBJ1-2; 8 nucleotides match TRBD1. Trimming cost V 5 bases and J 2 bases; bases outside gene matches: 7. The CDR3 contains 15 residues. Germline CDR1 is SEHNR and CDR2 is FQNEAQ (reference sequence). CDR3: CASSAFDRGNYGYTF. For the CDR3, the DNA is TGTGCCAGCAGCGCATTCGACAGGGGAAACTATGGCTACACCTTC.

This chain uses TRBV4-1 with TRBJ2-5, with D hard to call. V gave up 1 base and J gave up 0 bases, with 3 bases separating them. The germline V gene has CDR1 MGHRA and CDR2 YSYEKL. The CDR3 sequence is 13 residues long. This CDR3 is CASSQGNQETQYF. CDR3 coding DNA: TGCGCCAGCAGCCAAGGTAACCAAGAGACCCAGTACTTC.

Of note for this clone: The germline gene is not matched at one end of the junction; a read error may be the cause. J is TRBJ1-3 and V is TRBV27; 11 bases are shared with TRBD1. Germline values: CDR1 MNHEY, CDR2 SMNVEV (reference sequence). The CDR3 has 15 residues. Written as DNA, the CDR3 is TGTGCCAGCAGTCTATCCGGGACAGGGGGTTACACCATATATTTT. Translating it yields CASSLSGTGGYTIYF.

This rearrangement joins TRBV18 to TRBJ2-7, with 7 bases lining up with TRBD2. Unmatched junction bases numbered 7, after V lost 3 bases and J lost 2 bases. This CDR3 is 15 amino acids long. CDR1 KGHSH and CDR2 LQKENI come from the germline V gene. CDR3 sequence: CASSPLAEAPYEQYF. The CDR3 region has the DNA TGTGCCAGCTCACCTCTAGCGGAGGCCCCCTACGAGCAGTACTTC.

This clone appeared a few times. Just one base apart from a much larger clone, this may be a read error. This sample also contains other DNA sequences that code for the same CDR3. The CDR3 DNA follows: TGTGCCAGCAGTGCAGGGAACACCGGGGAGCTGTTTTTT. This translates into CASSAGNTGELFF. The V call is TRBV6-4, the J call TRBJ2-2; D is uncertain. This CDR3 region has 13 residues. Germline V gives CDR1 MRHNA, CDR2 SNTAGT. Trimming shortened V by 4 bases and J by 1 base, and 4 bases separated the two germline ends.

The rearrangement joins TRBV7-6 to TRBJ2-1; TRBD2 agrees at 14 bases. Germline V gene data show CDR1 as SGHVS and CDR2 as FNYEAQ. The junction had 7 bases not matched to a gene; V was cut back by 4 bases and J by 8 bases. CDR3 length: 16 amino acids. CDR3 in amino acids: CASSSRLAGGPYEQFF. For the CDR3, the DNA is TGTGCCAGCAGCTCTCGACTAGCGGGAGGGCCCTATGAGCAGTTCTTC.

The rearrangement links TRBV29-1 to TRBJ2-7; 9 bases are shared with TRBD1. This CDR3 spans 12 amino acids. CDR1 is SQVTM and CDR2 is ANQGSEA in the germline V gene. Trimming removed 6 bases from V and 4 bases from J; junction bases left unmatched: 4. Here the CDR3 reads CSVDGQGYEQYF. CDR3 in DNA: TGCAGCGTCGACGGACAGGGGTACGAGCAGTACTTC.

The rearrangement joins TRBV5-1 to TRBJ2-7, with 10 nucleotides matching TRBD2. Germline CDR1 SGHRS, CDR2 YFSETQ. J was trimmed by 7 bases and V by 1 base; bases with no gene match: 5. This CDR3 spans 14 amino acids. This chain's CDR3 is CASSLLAGAGEQYF. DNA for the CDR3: TGCGCCAGCAGCTTGCTAGCGGGAGCGGGGGAGCAGTACTTC.

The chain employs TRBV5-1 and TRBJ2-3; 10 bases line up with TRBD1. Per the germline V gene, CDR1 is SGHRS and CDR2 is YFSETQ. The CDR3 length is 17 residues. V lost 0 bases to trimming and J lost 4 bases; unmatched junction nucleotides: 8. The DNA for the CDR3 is TGCGCCAGCAGCTTGGTCTTGGGGACAGGGGTGGCAGATACGCAGTATTTT. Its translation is CASSLVLGTGVADTQYF.

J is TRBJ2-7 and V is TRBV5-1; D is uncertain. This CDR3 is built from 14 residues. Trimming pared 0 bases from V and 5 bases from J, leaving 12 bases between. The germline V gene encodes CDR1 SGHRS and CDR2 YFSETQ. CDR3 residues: CASSLAVNPDEQYF. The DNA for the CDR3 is TGCGCCAGCAGCTTGGCTGTCAACCCAGACGAGCAGTACTTC.

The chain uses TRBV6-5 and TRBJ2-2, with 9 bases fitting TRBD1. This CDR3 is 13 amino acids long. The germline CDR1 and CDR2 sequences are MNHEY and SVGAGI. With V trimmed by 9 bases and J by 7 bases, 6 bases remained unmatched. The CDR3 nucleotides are TGTGCCAGTCGGACAGGGGAGGGCGGGGAGCTGTTTTTT. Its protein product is CASRTGEGGELFF.